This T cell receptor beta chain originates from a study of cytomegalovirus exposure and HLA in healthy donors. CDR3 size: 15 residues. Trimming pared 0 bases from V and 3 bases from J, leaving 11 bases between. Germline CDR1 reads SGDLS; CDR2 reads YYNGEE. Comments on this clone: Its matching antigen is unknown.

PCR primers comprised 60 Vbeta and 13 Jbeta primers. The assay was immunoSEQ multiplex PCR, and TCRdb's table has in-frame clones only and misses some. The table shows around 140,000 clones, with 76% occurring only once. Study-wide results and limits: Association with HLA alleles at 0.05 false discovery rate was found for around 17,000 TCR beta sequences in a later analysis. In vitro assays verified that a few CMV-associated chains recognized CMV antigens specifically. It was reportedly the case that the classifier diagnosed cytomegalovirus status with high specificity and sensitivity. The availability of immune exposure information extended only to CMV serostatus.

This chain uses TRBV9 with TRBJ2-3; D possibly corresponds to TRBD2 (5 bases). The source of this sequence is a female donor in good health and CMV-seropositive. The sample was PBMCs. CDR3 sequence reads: CASSVVPSPTDTQYF. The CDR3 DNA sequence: TGTGCCAGCAGCGTAGTGCCTAGCCCAACAGATACGCAGTATTTT.